The following is a T cell receptor (beta chain) sequence with its context. What it binds is not known. TCRdb keeps only in-frame clones here, not all; method: immunoSEQ multiplex PCR. The data hold about 85,000 clones, with around 85% observed a single time. The data derive from a study of T cell responses to AZD1222 COVID-19 vaccine. Study-wide findings and caveats: Repertoire samples came only from after the peak T cell response.

V dropped 6 bases and J dropped 4 bases, with 15 bases sitting between them. The CDR3 covers 14 residues. Germline values: CDR1 SNHLY, CDR2 FYNNEI. This clonotype originated in an adult who received the AZD1222 COVID-19 vaccine. Specimen: peripheral blood, collected 28 days after the second AZD1222 dose. The chain joins TRBV2 to TRBJ1-2; D not certain. The CDR3: CASSGPFSPYGYTF. The CDR3 nucleotides read TGTGCCAGCAGCGGACCCTTTTCACCCTATGGCTACACCTTC.